This TCR delta chain appears in the sequencing data of a study of γδ T cells in repeated Plasmodium falciparum infection (dated by TCRdb to the early 2020s). At the level of the whole study: The natural-infection arm enrolled Malian children exposed to intense seasonal malaria transmission and compared the Malian children with Australian children matched for age and gender. The study looked at how repeated Plasmodium falciparum infection shapes the human gammadelta T cell repertoire, using both natural infection in Mali and controlled human malaria infection. Samples were collected from controlled-infection subjects at baseline, immediately before selected infections, and 21 days after each infection. Five or six malaria-naive U.S. adults underwent four controlled human malaria infections by bites from P. falciparum NF54-infected Anopheles stephensi mosquitoes over about 640 days. The gammadelta TCR repertoires from Mali were analysed in two ways: cross-sectionally during periods with no transmission, and longitudinally across episodes of acute febrile malaria.

The paper's findings and limits, for the study overall: Because the controlled-infection cohort was small, analysis of inter-individual variability in gammadelta T cell responses was limited. Waves of new clonotype selection in Vdelta2-negative, largely Vdelta1+, gammadelta TCR repertoires appeared to be driven by repeated controlled infections. Compared with the repertoires of Australian children, the Vdelta2-negative gammadelta TCR repertoires of Malian children appeared more clonally expanded, less diverse and less shared. Generalizability was limited because the Malian cohort was drawn from a small rural village of predominantly one ethnic group. A highly stable polyclonal repertoire over time and infection, with many inter-individual overlapping TCRgamma sequences, was shown by Vgamma9/Vdelta2+ TCR repertoires.

Vgamma9/Vdelta2+ and Vdelta2-negative gammadelta T cell populations were flow-sorted from peripheral blood mononuclear cells for bulk TCR repertoire analysis. V trim: 2 bases; J trim: 2 bases; unmatched bases: 21. The germline V gene sets CDR1 to TSWWSYY and CDR2 to QGS. Counted from cysteine to phenylalanine, this CDR3 has 22 amino acids. The entry retains the CDR3 DNA only, 66 bases that are in frame from base 1. The method behind the library was multiplex PCR. Data came from an Illumina MiSeq. Every sorted gammadelta T cell sample had both its TCR gamma (TRG) and TCR delta (TRD) chains sequenced. From the authors' description of their analysis: Repertoire analyses included clonotype tree plots, accumulated frequency of the top 20 clonotypes, diversity index (DI) and D75 metrics. For TCRdb, the public reads were processed anew by CATT, and duplicate DNA sequences were folded into one row. The V and J calls here are based on TCRdb, not the publication. This sample has approximately 90,000 delta-chain clones in its table, and over 0.9% of those were observed once. Approximately 10% of the sample is taken by the ten largest.

A few counts support this clone. The clone's antigen remains unknown. TCRdb's entry gives the protein of a much larger clone, which mismatches this DNA's translation at residue 7, likely from a read error; the protein reported here is translated from the DNA. The sequence derives from a pool of human donors (malaria-infected and uninfected, not separated). The sequence joins TRDV1 to TRDJ1, with 12 bases in between that match TRDD3. No J gene is reported in TCRdb; it was inferred here by comparing the DNA with germline. The sample was gamma-delta T cells from blood. CDR3 protein: CALGESLSSSLLGDTGTDKLIF. The DNA sequence reads TGTGCTCTTGGGGAATCCCTCTCTTCCTCGCTACTGGGGGATACTGGGACCGATAAACTCATCTTT.